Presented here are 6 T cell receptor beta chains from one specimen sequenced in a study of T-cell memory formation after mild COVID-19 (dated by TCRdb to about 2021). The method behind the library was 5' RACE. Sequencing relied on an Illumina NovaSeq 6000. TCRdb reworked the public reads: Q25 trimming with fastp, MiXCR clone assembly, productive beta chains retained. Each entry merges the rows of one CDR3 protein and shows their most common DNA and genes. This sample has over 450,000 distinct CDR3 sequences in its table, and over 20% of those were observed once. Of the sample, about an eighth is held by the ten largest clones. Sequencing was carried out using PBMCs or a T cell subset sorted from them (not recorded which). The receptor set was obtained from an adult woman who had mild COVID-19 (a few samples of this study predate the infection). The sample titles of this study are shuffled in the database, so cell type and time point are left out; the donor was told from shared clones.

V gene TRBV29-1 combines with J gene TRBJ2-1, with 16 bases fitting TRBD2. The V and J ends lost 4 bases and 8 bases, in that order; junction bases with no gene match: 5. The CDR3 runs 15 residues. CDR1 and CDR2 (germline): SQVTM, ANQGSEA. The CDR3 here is CSVVGTSGGAYEQFF. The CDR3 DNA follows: TGCAGCGTTGTCGGGACTAGCGGGGGGGCCTATGAGCAGTTCTTC.

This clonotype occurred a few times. CDR3 in amino acids: CASSLGTSGRRDTQYF. In nucleotides, the CDR3 is TGTGCCAGCAGCTTAGGGACTAGCGGGAGAAGAGATACGCAGTATTTT. The chain links TRBV7-2 to TRBJ2-3; TRBD2 aligns across 13 bases. CDR1 is SGHTA, CDR2 FQGNSA, per germline. The trim removed 1 base at V and 5 bases at J, leaving 3 bases unmatched. The CDR3 has 16 amino acids.

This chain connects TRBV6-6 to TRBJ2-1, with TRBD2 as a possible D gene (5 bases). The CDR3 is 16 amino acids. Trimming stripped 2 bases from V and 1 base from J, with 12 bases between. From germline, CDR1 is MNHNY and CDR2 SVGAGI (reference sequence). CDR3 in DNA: TGTGCCAGCAGTTACCGACCGGGAACATCCTACAATGAGCAGTTCTTC. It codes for CASSYRPGTSYNEQFF.

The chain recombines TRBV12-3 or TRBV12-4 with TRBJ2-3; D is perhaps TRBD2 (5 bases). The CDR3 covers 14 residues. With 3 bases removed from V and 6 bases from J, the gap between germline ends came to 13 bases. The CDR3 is CASSLMRTGDTQYF. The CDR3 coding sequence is TGTGCCAGCAGTTTGATGAGAACGGGGGATACGCAGTATTTT.

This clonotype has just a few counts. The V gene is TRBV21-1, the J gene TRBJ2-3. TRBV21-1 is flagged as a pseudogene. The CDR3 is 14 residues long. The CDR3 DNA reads TGTGCCAGCAGCGAGGCGAGGCTGTGGGATACGCAGTATTTT. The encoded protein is CASSEARLWDTQYF.

CDR3 amino acids: CASSLRGGFDGGYTF. CDR3 in DNA: TGTGCCAGCAGCCTCCGAGGGGGTTTTGACGGTGGCTACACCTTC. This chain links TRBV7-9 with TRBJ1-2; possible D gene TRBD1, 6 bases. Germline loops: CDR1 SEHNR, CDR2 FQNEAQ (reference sequence). V lost 5 bases and J 7 bases, leaving 20 bases between the germline ends. The CDR3 loop spans 15 amino acids.